Below are 29 T cell receptor beta chains sequenced from a single sample in a study of T cell responses to AZD1222 COVID-19 vaccine. Assay used: immunoSEQ multiplex PCR; TCRdb lists only in-frame clones, some missing. This sample yields about 150,000 clones, of which around nine tenths are seen a single time; approximately 5.3% belongs to the top ten. Sequenced here: peripheral blood, sampled on day 0 of AZD1222 vaccination. Receptors originate from an adult in good health.

V gene TRBV28 combines with J gene TRBJ2-6; 7 nucleotides agree with TRBD1. CDR1 is MDHEN, CDR2 SYDVKM, per germline. The CDR3 is 17 amino acids. The junction had 7 bases not matched to a gene; V was cut back by 5 bases and J by 0 bases. The CDR3 protein is CASSGDSLLSGANVLTF. The DNA of the CDR3 is TGTGCCAGCAGTGGGGACAGCCTCCTCTCTGGGGCCAACGTCCTGACTTTC.

This clone was observed once. V gene TRBV5-1 combines with J gene TRBJ2-7, with 8 bases identical to TRBD1. J gave up 7 bases and V 6 bases, and 12 bases lay outside the gene matches. Germline CDR1 reads SGHRS; CDR2 reads YFSETQ. There are 14 residues in the CDR3. CDR3 DNA sequence: TGCGCCAGCAACCTAGGGACAGGCTCGGGAGAGCAGTACTTC. This codes for CASNLGTGSGEQYF.

The rearrangement uses TRBV4-2 and TRBJ2-2; D unclear. The CDR3 has 12 residues. Deletions cut 2 bases from V and 2 bases from J, with 0 bases between. Germline-derived CDR1 and CDR2 are LGHNA and YNFKEQ. The CDR3 is CASSQNTGELFF. Written as DNA, the CDR3 is TGTGCCAGCAGCCAAAACACCGGGGAGCTGTTTTTT.

The rearrangement links TRBV30 to TRBJ2-2; unclear D gene. The CDR3 runs to 14 residues. V was cut by 3 bases and J by 0 bases, with 8 bases left in between. Germline CDR1 reads GTSNPN; CDR2 reads SVGIG (reference sequence). This CDR3 is CAWRRVANTGELFF. For the CDR3, the DNA is TGTGCCTGGAGAAGGGTAGCGAACACCGGGGAGCTGTTTTTT.

V is TRBV24-1 and J is TRBJ1-1, with TRBD1 as a possible D gene (5 bases). V lost 3 bases and J 8 bases, leaving 12 bases between the germline ends. The CDR3 contains 13 residues. Germline assignment: CDR1 KGHDR and CDR2 SFDVKD. CDR3 nucleotides: TGTGCCACCAGTGATCACAGACAGCTAGAAGCTTTCTTT. Translating gives CATSDHRQLEAFF.

This chain uses TRBV5-5 with TRBJ1-2; D perhaps matches TRBD1 (6 bases). The CDR3 is 12 residues long. CDR1 and CDR2 from the germline V gene are SGHKS and YYEKEE (reference sequence). Trimming removed 3 bases at V and 9 bases at J, with 12 bases between. The CDR3 loop reads CASSSQDRSYTF. The CDR3 bases are TGTGCCAGCAGCTCCCAGGACAGAAGCTACACCTTC. The whole variable domain, remainder taken from reference TRBV5-5 and TRBJ1-2, is DAGVTQSPTHLIKTRGQQVTLRCSPISGHKSVSWYQQVLGQGPQFIFQYYEKEERGRGNFPDRFSARQFPNYSSELNVNALLLGDSALYLCASSSQDRSYTFGSGTRLTVV.

This clone was seen just once. The chain is built from TRBV24-1 and TRBJ1-1; 7 bases are a match to TRBD1. The CDR3 loop spans 12 amino acids. CDR1 and CDR2 (germline): KGHDR, SFDVKD. V trimming: 4 bases; J trimming: 10 bases; junction bases outside the gene matches: 5. This chain's CDR3 is CATSDTGEGAFF. DNA for the CDR3: TGTGCCACCAGTGACACAGGGGAGGGAGCTTTCTTT.

The CDR3 DNA reads TGTGCCAGCAGTTTAAGTTTTGGGGGGGATGAGACTGAAGCTTTCTTT. It codes for CASSLSFGGDETEAFF. The chain carries TRBV28 and TRBJ1-1; a weak D match, TRBD1 (5 bases). Trimming cost V 2 bases and J 5 bases, with 18 bases left between them. From germline, CDR1 is MDHEN and CDR2 SYDVKM. The CDR3 runs to 16 residues.

The rearrangement joins TRBV6-5 to TRBJ1-6, with TRBD1 matching over 7 bases. CDR3 length: 15 residues. The ends lost 6 bases at V and 2 bases at J; junction bases unmatched: 4. Germline CDR1 reads MNHEY; CDR2 reads SVGAGI. The chain's CDR3 is CASRTDRAYNSPLHF. For the CDR3, the DNA is TGTGCCAGCAGAACCGACAGGGCCTATAATTCACCCCTCCACTTT.

This clone appeared once. This chain uses TRBV18 with TRBJ2-3; perhaps TRBD2 as D (5 bases). Trimming left V 0 bases short and J 3 bases short, with 7 bases between. Germline lookup yields CDR1 KGHSH and CDR2 LQKENI. The CDR3 contains 14 residues. The CDR3 DNA is TGTGCCAGCTCACCACCGAGAGGGACAGATACGCAGTATTTT. It codes for CASSPPRGTDTQYF.

The CDR3: CASLGGQGAREQYF. The CDR3 DNA reads as TGTGCCAGCCTCGGTGGGCAGGGGGCACGCGAGCAGTACTTC. The chain recombines TRBV2 with TRBJ2-7; TRBD1 matches 8 bases. The CDR3 sequence is 14 residues long. CDR1 and CDR2 (germline): SNHLY, FYNNEI. The ends lost 8 bases at V and 6 bases at J; junction bases unmatched: 12.

The V gene is TRBV9, the J gene TRBJ2-5; either TRBD1 or TRBD2 may supply D (6 bases each). The V gene lost 0 bases and the J gene lost 5 bases, with 11 bases spanning the gap. This CDR3 is 14 amino acids long. Per germline, CDR1 SGDLS and CDR2 YYNGEE. CDR3 protein: CASSVGGLAETQYF. Written as DNA, the CDR3 is TGTGCCAGCAGCGTAGGGGGGCTAGCGGAGACCCAGTACTTC.

The chain recombines TRBV28 with TRBJ1-3; D gene ambiguous. The germline gives CDR1 MDHEN, CDR2 SYDVKM. The V end was cut by 7 bases, the J end by 4 bases, with 11 bases between. The CDR3 has 13 residues. CDR3 in DNA: TGTGCCAGCACCCCATACCGCGGAAACACCATATATTTT. It translates to CASTPYRGNTIYF.

The table lists this clone with a count of one. The V and J genes are TRBV6-2 or TRBV6-3 and TRBJ2-1; D is perhaps TRBD2 (6 bases). The CDR3 covers 15 residues. Trimming took 2 bases from V and 4 from J, leaving 12 bases between them. The germline V gene has CDR1 MNHEY and CDR2 SVGEGT. The CDR3 reads CASSYVGSGYNEQFF. The CDR3 region has the DNA TGTGCCAGCAGTTACGTCGGGAGCGGGTACAATGAGCAGTTCTTC.

This chain joins TRBV2 and TRBJ1-1; the D is unclear. V was clipped by 2 bases and J by 1 base, with 8 bases between them. CDR3 length equals 14 residues. Germline V gene data show CDR1 as SNHLY and CDR2 as FYNNEI. The CDR3 DNA is TGTGCCAGCAGTGAAAGTTTGCAGAACACTGAAGCTTTCTTT. It is translated as CASSESLQNTEAFF.

The rearrangement uses TRBV4-3 and TRBJ2-5; 8 bases are a match to TRBD2. CDR3 size: 16 residues. With V trimmed by 0 bases and J by 5 bases, 8 bases remained unmatched. From germline, CDR1 is LGHNA and CDR2 YSLEER. In DNA, the CDR3 is TGCGCCAGCAGCCAAGATGCCCGGGAGGGCCTTGAGACCCAGTACTTC. Translating it yields CASSQDAREGLETQYF.

V gene TRBV10-3 combines with J gene TRBJ2-1; 9 bases line up with TRBD1. V lost 6 bases and J lost 5; bases outside the gene matches: 5. CDR3 length equals 14 residues. The germline V gene has CDR1 ENHRY and CDR2 SYGVKD. CDR3 region: CAIRRQGGHNEQFF. The CDR3 DNA reads as TGTGCCATCAGGCGACAGGGGGGGCACAATGAGCAGTTCTTC.

CDR3 DNA sequence: TGTGCCAGCAGTTTGGTGGGGAATCAGCCCCAGCATTTT. It specifies CASSLVGNQPQHF. V gene TRBV28 combines with J gene TRBJ1-5, with D hard to call. Germline loops: CDR1 MDHEN, CDR2 SYDVKM. The CDR3 has 13 residues. V gave up 3 bases and J gave up 4 bases, with 7 bases separating them. The complete variable domain, with remaining parts taken from reference TRBV28 and TRBJ1-5, reads DVKVTQSSRYLVKRTGEKVFLECVQDMDHENMFWYRQDPGLGLRLIYFSYDVKMKEKGDIPEGYSVSREKKERFSLILESASTNQTSMYLCASSLVGNQPQHFGDGTRLSIL.

The V call is TRBV6-5, the J call TRBJ2-1, with 7 bases lining up with TRBD2. CDR1 and CDR2 (germline): MNHEY, SVGAGI. J lost 0 bases, V lost 6 bases, and 5 bases had no gene match. There are 15 residues in the CDR3. The CDR3 region has the DNA TGTGCCAGCAGCCTACTAGCGAACTCCTACAATGAGCAGTTCTTC. Protein product: CASSLLANSYNEQFF.

This clone has just a few counts. This sequence joins TRBV7-9 and TRBJ2-5, with unresolved D. Trimming removed 0 bases from V and 7 bases from J, with 12 bases in between. Germline CDR1 is SEHNR and CDR2 is FQNEAQ (reference sequence). This CDR3 region has 14 residues. The CDR3 coding sequence is TGTGCCAGCAGCTTAGCGGACCCGATGGGGACCCAGTACTTC. Its protein product is CASSLADPMGTQYF.

The sample holds one count of this clone. The gene calls are TRBV5-1 and TRBJ2-2; D call uncertain. Germline CDR1 is SGHRS and CDR2 is YFSETQ. Trimming shortened V by 0 bases and J by 4 bases, and 7 bases separated the two germline ends. CDR3 length: 14 residues. Here the CDR3 DNA reads TGCGCCAGCAGCTTGGAACAGTTCACCGGGGAGCTGTTTTTT. It yields the protein CASSLEQFTGELFF. The whole variable domain, filled in from reference TRBV5-1 and TRBJ2-2, reads KAGVTQTPRYLIKTRGQQVTLSCSPISGHRSVSWYQQTPGQGLQFLFEYFSETQRNKGNFPGRFSGRQFSNSRSEMNVSTLELGDSALYLCASSLEQFTGELFFGEGSRLTVL.

The chain is built from TRBV5-1 and TRBJ2-3; TRBD1 matches 8 bases. The V and J ends lost 0 bases and 5 bases, in that order; junction bases with no gene match: 5. This CDR3 region has 15 residues. Looked up from germline, CDR1 is SGHRS and CDR2 is YFSETQ. In DNA, the CDR3 is TGCGCCAGCAGCTTGGCAGGGGGCAGCGGAGATACGCAGTATTTT. It codes for CASSLAGGSGDTQYF.

J is TRBJ2-7 and V is TRBV27, with TRBD1 identical over 7 bases. The CDR3 contains 15 residues. CDR1 is MNHEY and CDR2 is SMNVEV in the germline V gene (reference sequence). J was trimmed by 5 bases and V by 2 bases; bases with no gene match: 9. The CDR3 coding sequence is TGTGCCAGCAGTTTAGTATCAGGGGGAATTCACGAGCAGTACTTC. It specifies CASSLVSGGIHEQYF.

This chain uses TRBV5-4 with TRBJ2-5; the D gene is possibly TRBD1 (6 bases). The CDR3 has 15 amino acids. Trimming shortened V by 6 bases and J by 2 bases, and 17 bases separated the two germline ends. Germline CDR1 and CDR2: SGHNT and YYREEE (reference sequence). The CDR3 is CASKTGHNIQETQYF. The CDR3 DNA is TGTGCCAGCAAGACGGGACACAATATTCAAGAGACCCAGTACTTC.

This chain connects TRBV6-5 to TRBJ1-1; maybe TRBD1 (5 bases). Germline V CDR1 and CDR2: MNHEY, SVGAGI. Trimming pared 10 bases from V and 0 bases from J, leaving 9 bases between. The CDR3 runs to 12 residues. In DNA, the CDR3 is TGTGCCACGGGCAGGGTGAACACTGAAGCTTTCTTT. Amino acid sequence: CATGRVNTEAFF.

V usage is TRBV7-9 and J usage is TRBJ2-3; TRBD2 matches at 13 bases. The CDR3 has 17 residues. CDR1 and CDR2 (germline): SEHNR, FQNEAQ (reference sequence). V was pared by 5 bases and J by 4 bases, with 9 bases of the junction left unmatched. CDR3 nucleotide sequence: TGTGCCAGCAGCCCCAGGAGACTAGCGGGAGGTCCAGATACGCAGTATTTT. This translates into CASSPRRLAGGPDTQYF.

J is TRBJ2-4 and V is TRBV6-2 or TRBV6-3; 9 bases line up with TRBD2. CDR1 and CDR2 from the germline V gene are MNHEY and SVGEGT. The V gene end was trimmed by 6 bases and the J gene end by 3 bases; junction bases not matched to a gene: 6. The CDR3 has 15 amino acids. CDR3 amino acids: CASSPSGKNKNIQYF. The CDR3 nucleotides are TGTGCCAGCAGCCCTAGCGGGAAAAACAAAAACATTCAGTACTTC.

This sequence joins TRBV28 and TRBJ1-6; D gene unclear. The CDR3 runs 10 residues. Germline values: CDR1 MDHEN, CDR2 SYDVKM. The V end lost 9 bases, the J end lost 7 bases, and 4 bases lay between the germline ends. The CDR3 protein is CARSNSPLHF. The CDR3 DNA is TGTGCCAGATCCAATTCACCCCTCCACTTT.

The CDR3 DNA is TGTGCCAGCAGCTTAGAGTTTTGGACTAGCGGGATGGAAGAGACCCAGTACTTC. It translates to CASSLEFWTSGMEETQYF. V usage is TRBV7-2 and J usage is TRBJ2-5, with 12 bases that match TRBD2. Germline V gene lookup returns CDR1 SGHTA and CDR2 FQGNSA. V gave up 1 base and J gave up 3 bases; unmatched junction bases: 9. The CDR3 length is 18 residues.